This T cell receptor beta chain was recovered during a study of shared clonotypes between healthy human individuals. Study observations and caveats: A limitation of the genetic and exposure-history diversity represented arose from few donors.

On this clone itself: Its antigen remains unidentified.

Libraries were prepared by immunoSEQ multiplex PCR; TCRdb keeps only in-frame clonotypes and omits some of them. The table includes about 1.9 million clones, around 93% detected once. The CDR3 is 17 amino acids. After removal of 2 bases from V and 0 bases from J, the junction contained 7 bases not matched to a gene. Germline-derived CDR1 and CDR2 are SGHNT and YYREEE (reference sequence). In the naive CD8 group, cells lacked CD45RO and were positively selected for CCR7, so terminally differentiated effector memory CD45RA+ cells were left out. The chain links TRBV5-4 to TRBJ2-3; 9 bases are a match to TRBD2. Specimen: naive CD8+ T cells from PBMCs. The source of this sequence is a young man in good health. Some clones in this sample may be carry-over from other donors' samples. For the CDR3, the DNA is TGTGCCAGCAGCTTCCTAGCGGGACTAACTAGCACAGATACGCAGTATTTT. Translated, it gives CASSFLAGLTSTDTQYF.